Sequencing of this T cell receptor (beta chain) was carried out in a study of cytomegalovirus exposure and HLA in healthy donors. The study ran its PCR with 60 Vbeta and 13 Jbeta primers. Here immunoSEQ multiplex PCR was the method, and the copy in TCRdb shows in-frame clones only, minus some. Of roughly 200,000 clones in the sample, 70% to 85% are singletons; the top ten hold 3.5% to 4.5%. Study outcomes and limitations: A later analysis appeared to link common viral pathogens to several of the most significant clusters. Specific recognition of CMV antigens was confirmed in vitro for three chains (all CMV-associated).

About this clone: Its cognate antigen is unknown.

Germline values: CDR1 SGHRS, CDR2 YFSETQ. V shed 0 bases and J shed 6 bases, with 7 bases lying between them. The CDR3 consists of 13 residues. This receptor was obtained from a woman between 55 and 75 years old in good health and CMV-seropositive. The sequencing sample was made of PBMCs. This chain uses TRBV5-1 with TRBJ2-1; D gene uncertain. The CDR3 coding sequence is TGCGCCAGCAGCTTGGGTCTATTCAATGAGCAGTTCTTC. Translated: CASSLGLFNEQFF.